The subject of this entry is one TCR beta chain. Its antigen is still unknown. These data belong to a study of cytomegalovirus exposure and HLA in healthy donors. Study-level results: The tendency of first-cohort TCR clusters to co-occur in the roughly 130 validation repertoires emerged from a later analysis.

From the approximately 120-subject validation cohort, which was separate from the roughly 710-subject first cohort, the donors were drawn. Assay: immunoSEQ multiplex PCR; the TCRdb copy retains only in-frame clones and omits some. The repertoire consists of over 200,000 clones, with roughly 88% occurring once and the leading ten covering approximately 3.1%. Germline values: CDR1 LNHNV, CDR2 YYDKDF (reference sequence). The CDR3 is 14 amino acids. The V and J ends lost 6 bases and 4 bases respectively, with 14 bases between them. The gene calls are TRBV15 and TRBJ2-3; D is perhaps TRBD2 (5 bases). The sequence derives from a woman in her twenties or thirties in good health and CMV-seronegative. Sequenced: PBMCs. The CDR3 sequence: CATREGSPADTQYF. The CDR3 region has the DNA TGTGCCACCAGAGAGGGATCCCCTGCAGATACGCAGTATTTT.